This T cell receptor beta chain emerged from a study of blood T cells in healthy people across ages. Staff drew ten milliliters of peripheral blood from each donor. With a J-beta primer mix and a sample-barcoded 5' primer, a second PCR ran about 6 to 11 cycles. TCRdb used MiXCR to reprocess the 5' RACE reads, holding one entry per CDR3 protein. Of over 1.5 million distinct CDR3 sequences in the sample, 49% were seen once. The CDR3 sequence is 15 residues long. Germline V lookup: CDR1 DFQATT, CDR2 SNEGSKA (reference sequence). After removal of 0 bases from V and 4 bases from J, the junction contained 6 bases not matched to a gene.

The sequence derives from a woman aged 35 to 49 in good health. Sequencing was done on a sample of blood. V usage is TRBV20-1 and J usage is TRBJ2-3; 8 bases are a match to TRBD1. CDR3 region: CSARENRGWADTQYF. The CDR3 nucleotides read TGCAGTGCTAGAGAGAACAGGGGGTGGGCAGATACGCAGTATTTT.